The 25 T cell receptor beta chains in this list originate from one sample, sequenced in a study of T-cell reconstitution after alpha-beta-depleted transplantation in children. The TCRbeta library was prepared with unique molecular identifiers. TCRdb re-derived calls from the PCR reads in MiXCR, one entry per CDR3 protein. The table lists around 600,000 distinct CDR3 sequences, approximately 10% of them singletons, with about 4.2% in the top ten. The starting material was PBMCs from the stem cell graft donor, obtained from the stem cell graft. The receptors here all came from a human donor who donated a stem cell graft to a child with acute myeloid leukemia.

A few counts support this clonotype. This chain connects TRBV10-3 to TRBJ2-7; D is possibly TRBD1 (5 bases). The CDR3 totals 13 residues. The V and J ends lost 11 bases and 3 bases respectively, with 17 bases between them. Germline CDR1 reads ENHRY; CDR2 reads SYGVKD. Here the CDR3 reads CAVLSDGHYEQYF. The CDR3 DNA reads TGTGCCGTTTTATCGGACGGACACTACGAGCAGTACTTC.

The chain combines TRBV27 with TRBJ2-3, with D unresolved. CDR3 length: 14 residues. Trimming pared 3 bases from V and 2 bases from J, leaving 9 bases between. Per the germline V gene, CDR1 is MNHEY and CDR2 is SMNVEV (reference sequence). The CDR3 here is CASSFTTFTDTQYF. The CDR3 region has the DNA TGTGCCAGCAGTTTTACTACCTTCACAGATACGCAGTATTTT.

This clonotype was seen only a few times. This sequence joins TRBV12-3 or TRBV12-4 and TRBJ2-1, with 12 bases lining up with TRBD2. J lost 8 bases, V lost 6 bases, and 8 bases had no gene match. The CDR3 covers 15 residues. The CDR3: CASRPRGLAGYEQFF. In DNA, the CDR3 is TGTGCCAGCAGACCTCGGGGACTAGCGGGCTATGAGCAGTTCTTC.

The CDR3 spells CASSLATSGPKETQYF. In nucleotides, the CDR3 is TGTGCCAGCAGCTTAGCAACTAGCGGCCCAAAGGAGACCCAGTACTTC. V gene TRBV7-9 combines with J gene TRBJ2-5, with 8 bases matching TRBD2. This CDR3 has 16 amino acids. Germline loops: CDR1 SEHNR, CDR2 FQNEAQ (reference sequence). V shed 0 bases, J shed 5 bases, and the junction held 8 bases outside the gene matches.

CDR3 DNA: TGTGCCAGCTCACAAACCGGACTAGCGGGAGGCTCGAACACCGGGGAGCTGTTTTTT. Protein: CASSQTGLAGGSNTGELFF. The chain recombines TRBV18 with TRBJ2-2, with 14 bases fitting TRBD2. CDR1 and CDR2 (germline): KGHSH, LQKENI. The CDR3 has 19 residues. The junction had 7 bases not matched to a gene; V was cut back by 4 bases and J by 0 bases.

The V and J genes are TRBV29-1 and TRBJ2-1; TRBD1 might be the D (6 bases). Trimming stripped 6 bases from V and 4 bases from J, with 16 bases between. This CDR3 comprises 14 residues. CDR1 and CDR2 from the germline V gene are SQVTM and ANQGSEA. CDR3 nucleotides: TGCAGCGTCGGAAACAGGGTAGGATACAATGAGCAGTTCTTC. This gives the protein CSVGNRVGYNEQFF.

In this sample, this clonotype turned up many times. This sequence joins TRBV30 and TRBJ2-7; D is unresolved. CDR3 length: 10 residues. Germline CDR1 is GTSNPN and CDR2 is SVGIG (reference sequence). The V and J ends lost 6 bases and 6 bases respectively, with 9 bases between them. The CDR3 DNA reads TGTGCCTGCGGAGAGGCCGAGCAGTACTTC. It specifies CACGEAEQYF.

This clonotype has ten or more counts. The genes are TRBV7-2 and TRBJ2-4; 7 bases agree with TRBD2. CDR1 and CDR2 from the germline V gene are SGHTA and FQGNSA. This CDR3 region has 16 residues. Trimming removed 0 bases from V and 2 bases from J; junction bases left unmatched: 4. CDR3 in DNA: TGTGCCAGCAGCTTAGCGACGGGAGGACCCAAAAACATTCAGTACTTC. Translating gives CASSLATGGPKNIQYF. The full variable domain, in which reference TRBV7-2 and TRBJ2-4 provide the parts outside the CDR3, is GAGVSQSPSNKVTEKGKDVELRCDPISGHTALYWYRQSLGQGLEFLIYFQGNSAPDKSGLPSDRFSAERTGGSVSTLTIQRTQQEDSAVYLCASSLATGGPKNIQYFGAGTRLSVL.

In its sample, this clonotype was seen many times. The chain uses TRBV28 and TRBJ2-1; D gene uncertain. The CDR3 runs to 11 residues. The V end lost 8 bases, the J end lost 5 bases, and 7 bases lay between the germline ends. Germline CDR1 reads MDHEN; CDR2 reads SYDVKM. The CDR3 region has the DNA TGTGCCAGCGACGATAACAATGAGCAGTTCTTC. Residues: CASDDNNEQFF.

As to this clonotype: Mismatch with germline at one junction end may stem from a read error. V gene TRBV7-7 combines with J gene TRBJ1-5; D not certain. Germline assignment: CDR1 SSHAT and CDR2 FNYEAQ (reference sequence). CDR3 length equals 16 residues. The DNA of the CDR3 is TGTGCTAGCAGCTTAGCGTCTGCGTTTAGCAATCAGCCCCAGCATTTT. Protein sequence: CASSLASAFSNQPQHF.

This clonotype was counted a few times. The chain combines TRBV18 with TRBJ2-4; D uncertain. Trimming stripped 3 bases from V and 1 base from J, with 13 bases between. The germline V gene has CDR1 KGHSH and CDR2 LQKENI. The CDR3 sequence is 16 residues long. The CDR3 sequence is CASSPRQAQAKNIQYF. The CDR3 bases are TGTGCCAGCTCACCCCGACAAGCTCAGGCCAAAAACATTCAGTACTTC. Full variable domain (outside the CDR3, taken from reference TRBV18 and TRBJ2-4): NAGVMQNPRHLVRRRGQEARLRCSPMKGHSHVYWYRQLPEEGLKFMVYLQKENIIDESGMPKERFSAEFPKEGPSILRIQQVVRGDSAAYFCASSPRQAQAKNIQYFGAGTRLSVL.

This clonotype was picked up a small number of times. The rearrangement links TRBV3-1 to TRBJ2-7; TRBD2 matches at 11 bases. The ends lost 0 bases at V and 13 bases at J; junction bases unmatched: 5. CDR1 and CDR2 (germline): LGHDT, YNNKEL (reference sequence). This CDR3 has 13 residues. The CDR3, as DNA: TGTGCCAGCAGCCAAGATGGCGGGACTAGCGGATACTTC. Translated: CASSQDGGTSGYF.

The chain uses TRBV11-1 and TRBJ2-2, with D possibly being TRBD1 (6 bases). With 2 bases removed from V and 4 bases from J, the gap between germline ends came to 29 bases. The CDR3 runs 21 residues. Germline V gene data show CDR1 as SGHAT and CDR2 as FQDESV (reference sequence). CDR3: CASSLLAPGIHREPRTGELFF. CDR3 in DNA: TGTGCCAGCAGCTTATTGGCCCCGGGGATACACAGGGAACCCCGCACCGGGGAGCTGTTTTTT.

V usage is TRBV10-3 and J usage is TRBJ2-3; 9 bases fit TRBD1. This CDR3 region has 16 residues. V lost 0 bases, J lost 3 bases, and 4 bases stayed unmatched. The V gene's germline CDR1 is ENHRY and CDR2 SYGVKD. CDR3 DNA: TGTGCCATCAGTGAGTCAACAGGGGGCAGGACAGATACGCAGTATTTT. Its translation: CAISESTGGRTDTQYF.

The chain joins TRBV5-1 to TRBJ2-5, with 7 bases lining up with TRBD1. V shed 5 bases, J shed 1 base, and the junction held 8 bases outside the gene matches. CDR1 and CDR2 from the germline V gene are SGHRS and YFSETQ. This CDR3 has 15 residues. CDR3 DNA sequence: TGCGCCAGCAGACCCGGACAGGTTGTCCAAGAGACCCAGTACTTC. As protein: CASRPGQVVQETQYF. Based on the CDR3 plus reference TRBV5-1 and TRBJ2-5, the full variable domain is KAGVTQTPRYLIKTRGQQVTLSCSPISGHRSVSWYQQTPGQGLQFLFEYFSETQRNKGNFPGRFSGRQFSNSRSEMNVSTLELGDSALYLCASRPGQVVQETQYFGPGTRLLVL.

This clonotype was observed at least ten times. The chain employs TRBV10-3 and TRBJ2-7; D is uncertain. With 0 bases removed from V and 3 bases from J, the gap between germline ends came to 6 bases. CDR3 length: 13 amino acids. Per the germline V gene, CDR1 is ENHRY and CDR2 is SYGVKD. The CDR3 is CAISESRYYEQYF. Written as DNA, the CDR3 is TGTGCCATCAGTGAGTCGAGGTACTACGAGCAGTACTTC.

This clonotype was detected only a few times. This chain links TRBV29-1 with TRBJ1-6, with D uncertain. Germline values: CDR1 SQVTM, CDR2 ANQGSEA. Trimming took 7 bases from V and 8 from J, leaving 15 bases between them. This CDR3 contains 13 residues. Written as DNA, the CDR3 is TGCAGCGCGGCGGAGGCGGCAGATTCACCCCTCCACTTT. It translates to CSAAEAADSPLHF.

This chain connects TRBV7-2 to TRBJ1-1; 10 positions match TRBD1. The CDR3 is made up of 14 amino acids. Germline trimming cut 7 bases from V and 6 bases from J; bases unmatched to any gene: 8. The germline CDR1 and CDR2 sequences are SGHTA and FQGNSA. CDR3 in DNA: TGTGCCAGCATCCTCGACAGGGGGCGAGCTGAAGCTTTCTTT. Amino acids: CASILDRGRAEAFF.

This clonotype has just a few counts. The CDR3 loop is CASSASAGLPYNEQFF. Written as DNA, the CDR3 is TGTGCCAGCAGTGCTTCGGCGGGACTCCCTTACAATGAGCAGTTCTTC. The rearrangement uses TRBV25-1 and TRBJ2-1, with D possibly being TRBD2 (6 bases). Germline V gives CDR1 MGHDK, CDR2 SYGVNS. CDR3 length: 16 residues. Between the trimmed V and J ends, which lost 4 bases and 4 bases, there was a span of 17 bases.

The table lists this clonotype with a few counts. This sequence joins TRBV4-3 and TRBJ2-6; D is uncertain. Germline values: CDR1 LGHNA, CDR2 YSLEER. V was trimmed by 3 bases and J by 1 base, leaving 1 base between them. CDR3 size: 13 residues. CDR3 sequence (DNA): TGCGCCAGCAGCCAGTCTGGGGCCAACGTCCTGACTTTC. Residues: CASSQSGANVLTF.

This chain joins TRBV6-2 or TRBV6-3 and TRBJ1-2; D might be TRBD1 (6 bases). In germline, CDR1 is MNHEY, CDR2 SVGEGT. The CDR3 loop spans 11 amino acids. Trimming removed 8 bases at V and 8 bases at J, with 12 bases between. CDR3 loop: CASQQGTGYTF. The DNA of the CDR3 is TGTGCCAGCCAACAGGGCACGGGCTACACCTTC.

The chain links TRBV4-2 to TRBJ1-2, with D tentatively TRBD1 (6 bases). The CDR3 is made up of 15 amino acids. Germline-derived CDR1 and CDR2 are LGHNA and YNFKEQ. V was trimmed by 1 base and J by 4 bases, leaving 13 bases between them. In nucleotides, the CDR3 is TGTGCCAGCAGCCAAGGACCGGGGGCTGGCTATGGCTACACCTTC. Its translation is CASSQGPGAGYGYTF.

This clonotype was seen just once. The rearrangement joins TRBV30 to TRBJ2-2, with TRBD1 matching over 7 bases. The V gene's germline CDR1 is GTSNPN and CDR2 SVGIG (reference sequence). Trimming cost V 3 bases and J 6 bases; bases outside gene matches: 4. This CDR3 contains 13 residues. The CDR3 DNA reads TGTGCCTGGAGACCCCAGGGGGCCGGGGAGCTGTTTTTT. It codes for CAWRPQGAGELFF.

For this clonotype: This sequence may be a read error, since a much larger clone differs from it by one base. The gene calls are TRBV7-3 and TRBJ2-3; no firm D call. CDR1 is SGHTA, CDR2 FQGTGA, per germline. The CDR3 has 14 amino acids. CDR3 in amino acids: CASSLGRPTDTRYF. CDR3 DNA sequence: TGTGCCAGCAGCTTAGGGCGGCCCACAGATACGCGGTATTTT.

This clonotype was seen more than once but under ten times. The chain joins TRBV14 to TRBJ1-6; the D is unclear. Per the germline V gene, CDR1 is SGHDN and CDR2 is FVKESK. With 4 bases removed from V and 9 bases from J, the gap between germline ends came to 13 bases. The CDR3 runs to 14 residues. This CDR3 is CASSPGLWGSPLHF. In nucleotides, the CDR3 is TGTGCCAGCAGCCCCGGGCTCTGGGGTTCACCCCTCCACTTT.